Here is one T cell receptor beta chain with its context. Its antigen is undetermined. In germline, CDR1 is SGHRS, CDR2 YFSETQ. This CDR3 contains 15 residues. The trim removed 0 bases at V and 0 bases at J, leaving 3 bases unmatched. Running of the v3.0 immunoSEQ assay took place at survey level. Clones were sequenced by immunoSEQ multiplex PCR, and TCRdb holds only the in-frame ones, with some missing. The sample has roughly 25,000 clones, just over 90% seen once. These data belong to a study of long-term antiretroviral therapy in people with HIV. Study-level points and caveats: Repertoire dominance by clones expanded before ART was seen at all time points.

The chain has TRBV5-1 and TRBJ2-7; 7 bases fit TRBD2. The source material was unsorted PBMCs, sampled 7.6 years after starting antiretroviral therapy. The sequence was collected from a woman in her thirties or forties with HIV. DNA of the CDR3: TGCGCCAGCAGCTTGGAAGCGGGGAGCTCCTACGAGCAGTACTTC. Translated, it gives CASSLEAGSSYEQYF. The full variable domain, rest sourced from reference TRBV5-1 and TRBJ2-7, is KAGVTQTPRYLIKTRGQQVTLSCSPISGHRSVSWYQQTPGQGLQFLFEYFSETQRNKGNFPGRFSGRQFSNSRSEMNVSTLELGDSALYLCASSLEAGSSYEQYFGPGTRLTVT.